The 4 T cell receptor beta chains given below trace back to one sample, sequenced in a study of T cells after yellow fever vaccination. TCRdb reanalysed the 5' RACE reads using MiXCR and keeps one entry per CDR3 protein. The sample has just under 600,000 distinct CDR3 sequences; roughly 14% are singletons. This sample comprised PBMCs, obtained on the day of the yellow fever booster vaccination. These receptors all come from a man aged 25 to 40 who received the YFV17D yellow fever vaccine.

The chain couples TRBV30 to TRBJ1-1, with D hard to call. V was cut by 4 bases and J by 5 bases, with 11 bases left in between. This CDR3 region has 12 residues. CDR1 and CDR2 from the germline V gene are GTSNPN and SVGIG (reference sequence). CDR3 residues: CAWTVGGTEAFF. For the CDR3, the DNA is TGTGCCTGGACCGTTGGAGGAACTGAAGCTTTCTTT.

This clonotype has just a few counts. The rearrangement links TRBV29-1 to TRBJ2-7, with D perhaps TRBD2 (5 bases). Germline V lookup: CDR1 SQVTM, CDR2 ANQGSEA. Trimming shortened V by 6 bases and J by 5 bases, and 23 bases separated the two germline ends. The CDR3 runs 15 residues. The CDR3 DNA reads as TGCAGCGTAGCACCTAACATGTCCCCGGGGAACGAGCAGTACTTC. Translating it yields CSVAPNMSPGNEQYF.

A few counts support this clonotype. The chain combines TRBV18 with TRBJ2-7, with 7 bases aligning to TRBD1. The V segment lost 5 bases and the J segment 4 bases; nucleotides outside the gene matches: 5. The CDR3 extends over 13 amino acids. CDR1 KGHSH and CDR2 LQKENI come from the germline V gene. The CDR3, as DNA: TGTGCCAGCTCAAACACAGGGGTTTACGAGCAGTACTTC. Protein sequence: CASSNTGVYEQYF.

V gene TRBV6-5 combines with J gene TRBJ2-7; D is unclear. Germline V CDR1 and CDR2: MNHEY, SVGAGI. The CDR3 has 13 residues. V was shortened by 0 bases and J by 5 bases, with 8 bases between the two germline ends. The DNA of the CDR3 is TGTGCCAGCAGTTACTCGCTGGGAAACGAGCAGTACTTC. Its translation: CASSYSLGNEQYF.